The TCR beta chain described here comes from a study of blood T cell repertoires in COVID-19. The overall study: Italy, Spain and the United States were the sources of the convalescent and acute COVID-19 samples. T cells, B-cell-depleted T cells, or PBMCs provided the cDNA or gDNA that served as material.

Per the study methods: The assay estimated nucleated cells by amplifying reference gene primers. TCRdb's table, derived via immunoSEQ multiplex PCR, lists solely in-frame clones and lacks some. V, J and clone size derive from that table, while D and trimming were established from the DNA sequence. Found here are some 120,000 clones, approximately 80% of them singletons; the top ten hold about a sixth. Germline V gene sequence: CDR1 SGHRS, CDR2 YFSETQ. CDR3 length: 16 residues. Trimming took off 4 bases at V and 6 bases at J, with 17 bases between the two ends. Sample: peripheral blood. The clonotype was recovered from a woman in her 50s with acute or convalescent COVID-19. The chain couples TRBV5-1 to TRBJ1-6; weak D call: TRBD1 (6 bases). The CDR3, as DNA: TGCGCCAGCAGCCGAAGACAGGAAAATTTTAATTCACCCCTCCACTTT. Protein product: CASSRRQENFNSPLHF.